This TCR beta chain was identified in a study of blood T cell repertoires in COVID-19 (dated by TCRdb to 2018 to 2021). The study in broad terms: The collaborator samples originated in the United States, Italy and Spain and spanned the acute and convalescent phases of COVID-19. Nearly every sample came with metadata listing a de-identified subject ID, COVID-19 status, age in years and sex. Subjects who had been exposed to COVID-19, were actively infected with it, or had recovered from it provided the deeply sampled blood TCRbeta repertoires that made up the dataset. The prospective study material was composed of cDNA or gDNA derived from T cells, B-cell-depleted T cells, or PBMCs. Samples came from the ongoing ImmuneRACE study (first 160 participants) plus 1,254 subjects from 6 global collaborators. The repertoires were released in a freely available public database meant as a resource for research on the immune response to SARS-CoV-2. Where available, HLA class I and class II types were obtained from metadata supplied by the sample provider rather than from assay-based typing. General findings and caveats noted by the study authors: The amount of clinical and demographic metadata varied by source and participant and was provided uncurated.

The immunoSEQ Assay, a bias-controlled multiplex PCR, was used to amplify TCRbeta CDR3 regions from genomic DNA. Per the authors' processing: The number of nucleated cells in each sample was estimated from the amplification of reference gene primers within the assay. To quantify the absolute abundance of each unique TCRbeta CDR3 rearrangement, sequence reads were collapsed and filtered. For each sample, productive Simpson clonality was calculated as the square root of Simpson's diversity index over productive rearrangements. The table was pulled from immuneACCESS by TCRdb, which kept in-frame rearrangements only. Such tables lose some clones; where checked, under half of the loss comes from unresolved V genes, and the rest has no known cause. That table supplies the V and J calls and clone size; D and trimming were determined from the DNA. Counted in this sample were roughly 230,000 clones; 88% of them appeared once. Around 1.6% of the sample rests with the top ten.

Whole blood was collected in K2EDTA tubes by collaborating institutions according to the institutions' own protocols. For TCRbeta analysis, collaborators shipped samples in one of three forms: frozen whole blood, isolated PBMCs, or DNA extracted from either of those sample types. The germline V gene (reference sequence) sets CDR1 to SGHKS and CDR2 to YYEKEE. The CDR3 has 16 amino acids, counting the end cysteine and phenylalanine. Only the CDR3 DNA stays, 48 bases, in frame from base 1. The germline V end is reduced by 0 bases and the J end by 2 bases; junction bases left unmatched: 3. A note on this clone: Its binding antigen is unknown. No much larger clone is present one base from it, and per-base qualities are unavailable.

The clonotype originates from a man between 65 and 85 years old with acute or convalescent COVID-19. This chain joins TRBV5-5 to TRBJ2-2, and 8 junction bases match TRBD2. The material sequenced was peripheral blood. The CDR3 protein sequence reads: CASSLVAGLNTGELFF. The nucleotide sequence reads TGTGCCAGCAGCTTGGTAGCGGGATTAAACACCGGGGAGCTGTTTTTT.